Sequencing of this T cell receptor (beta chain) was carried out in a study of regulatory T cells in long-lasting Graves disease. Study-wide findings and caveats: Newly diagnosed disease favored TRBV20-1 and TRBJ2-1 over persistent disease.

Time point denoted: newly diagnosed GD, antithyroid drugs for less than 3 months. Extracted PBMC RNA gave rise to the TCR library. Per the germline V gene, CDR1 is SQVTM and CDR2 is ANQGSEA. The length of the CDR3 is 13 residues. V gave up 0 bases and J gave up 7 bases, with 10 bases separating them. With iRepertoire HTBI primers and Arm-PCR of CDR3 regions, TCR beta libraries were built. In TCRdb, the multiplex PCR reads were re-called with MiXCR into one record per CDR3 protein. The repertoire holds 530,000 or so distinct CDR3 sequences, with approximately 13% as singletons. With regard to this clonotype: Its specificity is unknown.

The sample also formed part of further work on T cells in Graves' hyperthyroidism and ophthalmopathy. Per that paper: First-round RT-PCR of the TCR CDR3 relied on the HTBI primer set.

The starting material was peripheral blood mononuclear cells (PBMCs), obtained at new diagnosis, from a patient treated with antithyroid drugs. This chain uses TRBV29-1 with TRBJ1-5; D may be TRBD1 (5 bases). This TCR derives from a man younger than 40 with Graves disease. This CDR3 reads CSVEEGQGQPQHF. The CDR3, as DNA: TGCAGCGTTGAAGAAGGCCAGGGCCAGCCCCAGCATTTT.